One sample yielded the 4 T cell receptor beta chains listed below, sequenced in a study of blood T cell repertoires in COVID-19. Method: immunoSEQ multiplex PCR; TCRdb's copy keeps in-frame clones and lacks some. Of 150,000 to 200,000 clones listed, 87% are singletons. Material for sequencing was peripheral blood. The receptors shown here come from a man between 40 and 49 years old with active or convalescent COVID-19.

The chain uses TRBV28 and TRBJ1-1, with TRBD1 matching over 10 bases. This CDR3 region has 15 residues. Germline values: CDR1 MDHEN, CDR2 SYDVKM. J gave up 1 base and V 4 bases, and 3 bases lay outside the gene matches. The DNA of the CDR3 is TGTGCCAGCAGTTGGGACAGGGGAGCGAACACTGAAGCTTTCTTT. Amino acid sequence: CASSWDRGANTEAFF.

This chain connects TRBV12-3 or TRBV12-4 to TRBJ2-3; weak D call: TRBD2 (5 bases). V was trimmed by 3 bases and J by 7 bases, leaving 8 bases between them. There are 12 residues in the CDR3. In DNA form, the CDR3 reads TGTGCCAGCAGTTTTCGGGGTCATACGCAGTATTTT. Its protein product is CASSFRGHTQYF.

The chain links TRBV9 to TRBJ1-2; 7 nucleotides match TRBD1. The CDR3 covers 14 residues. J gave up 6 bases and V 4 bases, and 9 bases lay outside the gene matches. Germline-derived CDR1 and CDR2 are SGDLS and YYNGEE. The DNA of the CDR3 is TGTGCCAGCAGCAGAGACAGGGTTAAAGATGGCTACACCTTC. As protein: CASSRDRVKDGYTF.

This chain links TRBV5-6 with TRBJ1-1; 7 nucleotides match TRBD1. The CDR3 runs to 15 residues. The V and J ends lost 2 bases and 1 base, in that order; junction bases with no gene match: 5. The germline V gene has CDR1 SGHDT and CDR2 YYEEEE. This chain's CDR3 is CASSFPGGTNTEAFF. CDR3 sequence (DNA): TGTGCCAGCAGCTTTCCAGGGGGGACGAACACTGAAGCTTTCTTT. Together with reference TRBV5-6 and TRBJ1-1, the CDR3 gives the full variable domain: DAGVTQSPTHLIKTRGQQVTLRCSPKSGHDTVSWYQQALGQGPQFIFQYYEEEERQRGNFPDRFSGHQFPNYSSELNVNALLLGDSALYLCASSFPGGTNTEAFFGQGTRLTVV.